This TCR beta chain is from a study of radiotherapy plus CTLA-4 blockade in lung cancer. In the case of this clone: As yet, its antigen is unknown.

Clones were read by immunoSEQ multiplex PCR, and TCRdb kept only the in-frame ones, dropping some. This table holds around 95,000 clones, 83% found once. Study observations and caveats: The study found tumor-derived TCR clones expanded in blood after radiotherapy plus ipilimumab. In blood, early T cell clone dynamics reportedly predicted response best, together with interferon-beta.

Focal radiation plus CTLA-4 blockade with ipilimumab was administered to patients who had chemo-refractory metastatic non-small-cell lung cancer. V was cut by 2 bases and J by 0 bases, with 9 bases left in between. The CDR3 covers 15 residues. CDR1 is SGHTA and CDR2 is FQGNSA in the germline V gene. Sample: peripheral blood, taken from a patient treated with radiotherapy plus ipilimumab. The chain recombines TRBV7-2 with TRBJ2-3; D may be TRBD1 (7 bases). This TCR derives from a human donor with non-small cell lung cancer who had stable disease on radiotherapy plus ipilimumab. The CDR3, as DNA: TGTGCCAGCAGCTTACAGGGGGGTAGCACAGATACGCAGTATTTT. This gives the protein CASSLQGGSTDTQYF.